Listed here is a single T cell receptor (beta chain). The time point denotes: pretreatment peripheral blood. TCRdb's copy holds only in-frame clones and misses some; the assay was immunoSEQ multiplex PCR. The sample has fewer than 65,000 clones, roughly 89% seen once. This entry comes from a study of PD-L1 blockade in urothelial cancer. Germline trimming cut 4 bases from V and 3 bases from J; bases unmatched to any gene: 4. This CDR3 spans 14 amino acids. Germline CDR1 and CDR2: SGHTA and FQGNSA. Specimen: PBMCs, collected around atezolizumab (anti-PD-L1) treatment. This TCR derives from an older woman with urothelial cancer. This sequence joins TRBV7-2 and TRBJ2-7; 9 nucleotides agree with TRBD1. The chain's CDR3 is CASSYGTGLYEQYF. Written as DNA, the CDR3 is TGTGCCAGCAGCTACGGGACAGGGCTCTACGAGCAGTACTTC.